The entry below describes one TCR beta chain. The target of this receptor is not known. Base qualities are not provided; no much larger clone lies one nucleotide away. The sample's time point label, decoded: about 28 days (+/-7) after the second vaccine dose. AZD1222 recipients given second doses at about 4 weeks or at about 12 weeks were pooled, since spike-specific TCR depth and breadth were not found to differ between the two schedules. Vaccinee samples were obtained from the UK trials COV001 and COV002, which included a single-blind randomized controlled phase 2/3 trial of AZD1222 (ChAdOx1 nCoV-19) in healthy adults. For TCRbeta chain sequencing, PBMC samples were collected from trial participants at day 0 and at day 28 after the second dose. The CDR3 regions of human TCRbeta chains were analyzed by immunosequencing. As for how the authors treated the data: TCRs in the repertoires were matched against a reference library of SARS-CoV-2-specific TCRs that had been generated with the MIRA antigen-specificity platform. Breadth was defined as the fraction of unique TCRs that were SARS-CoV-2-associated. Depth was defined as the fraction of total T cells that were SARS-CoV-2-associated. Using the MIRA data, each spike-specific TCR was mapped to the spike region that the TCR reacts to and placed in a CD4 or CD8 class. Log10-transformed breadth and depth values were compared by one-way ANOVA with Sidak's multiple comparisons tests. Not all clones reach the TCRdb copy of this immuneACCESS table, which keeps in-frame sequences only. Checked studies attribute under half of the gap to unresolved V genes and leave the rest unexplained. V, J and clone size were drawn from that table, and D and trimming were deduced from the DNA. Recorded for this sample are more than 90,000 clones; almost 90% of them occurred a single time. About 16% of the sample lies in the top ten.

The sample belongs to a study of T cell responses to AZD1222 COVID-19 vaccine (TCRdb year 2021). Describing the broader study: TCR sequencing covered more than 230 trial participants: 200 to 210 given two doses of AZD1222 and approximately 25 given two doses of MenACWY control vaccine. Enrollment into the trials was organized by age into subgroups of 18-55, 56-69 and 70-plus years, and those subgroups contained approximately 150, 30 and 60 TCR-sequenced participants, respectively. What the authors observed across the whole study: A significant rise in spike-specific TCR breadth and depth was observed after two AZD1222 doses relative to day 0 and relative to MenACWY recipients. No day 14 peak-response samples were available, so repertoires were characterized only after the peak T cell response. The 56-69-year group was small, and its depth increase did not reach significance, likely because of low power. Most participants were white British and females outnumbered males, and the authors suggested that clonal diversity may have been underestimated. Reportedly, close to half of the unique spike-specific TCRs recognized epitopes lying outside the regions that are mutated in the B.1.351 and B.1.1.7 variants. Conclusions about previously exposed vaccinees were limited because only six AZD1222 recipients were SARS-CoV-2 seropositive at baseline. The whole spike protein was spanned by vaccine-associated CD4 TCRs, and dominant responses were seen in regions 160-218 and 743-854.

Sequences GTSNPN (CDR1) and SVGIG (CDR2) are obtained from the germline V gene (reference sequence). The junction shows trimming of 2 bases on V and 6 bases on J, plus 13 bases between the germline ends. From its cysteine to its phenylalanine, the CDR3 spans 13 amino acids. The entry retains the CDR3 DNA only, 39 bases that are in frame from base 1. This TCR was recovered from an adult who received the AZD1222 COVID-19 vaccine. The rearranged chain carries TRBV30 and TRBJ1-2; perhaps TRBD1 is the D gene, with 5 bases matching. The material was peripheral blood, obtained 28 days after the second AZD1222 dose. The CDR3 corresponds to CAWSTRGLDGYTF. The DNA sequence reads TGTGCCTGGAGTACCCGGGGCCTAGATGGCTACACCTTC.